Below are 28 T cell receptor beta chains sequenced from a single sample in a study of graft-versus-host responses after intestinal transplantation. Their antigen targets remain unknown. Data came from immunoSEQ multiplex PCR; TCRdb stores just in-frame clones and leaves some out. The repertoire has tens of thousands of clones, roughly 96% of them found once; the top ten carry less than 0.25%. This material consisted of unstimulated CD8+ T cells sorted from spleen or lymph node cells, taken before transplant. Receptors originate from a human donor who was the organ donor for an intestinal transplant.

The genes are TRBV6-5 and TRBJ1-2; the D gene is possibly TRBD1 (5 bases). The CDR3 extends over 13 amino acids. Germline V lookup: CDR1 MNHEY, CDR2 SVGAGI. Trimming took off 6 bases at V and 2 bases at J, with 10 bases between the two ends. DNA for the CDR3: TGTGCCAGCAGGGGACCTTTGAACTATGGCTACACCTTC. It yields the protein CASRGPLNYGYTF.

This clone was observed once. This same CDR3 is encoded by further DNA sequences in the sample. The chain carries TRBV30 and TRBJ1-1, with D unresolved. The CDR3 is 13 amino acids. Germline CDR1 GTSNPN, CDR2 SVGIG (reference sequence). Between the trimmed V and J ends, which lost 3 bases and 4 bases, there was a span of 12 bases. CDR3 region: CAWSRVDGTEAFF. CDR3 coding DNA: TGTGCCTGGAGCCGGGTAGATGGCACTGAAGCTTTCTTT. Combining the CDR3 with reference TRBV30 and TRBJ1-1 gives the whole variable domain SQTIHQWPATLVQPVGSPLSLECTVEGTSNPNLYWYRQAAGRGLQLLFYSVGIGQISSEVPQNLSASRPQDRQFILSSKKLLLSDSGFYLCAWSRVDGTEAFFGQGTRLTVV.

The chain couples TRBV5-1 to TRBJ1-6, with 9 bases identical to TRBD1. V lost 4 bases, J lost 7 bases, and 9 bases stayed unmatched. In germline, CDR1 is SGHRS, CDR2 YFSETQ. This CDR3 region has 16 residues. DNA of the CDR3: TGCGCCAGCAGCCCCGGGGGGACAGGGAGGAATTCACCCCTCCACTTT. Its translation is CASSPGGTGRNSPLHF.

Here the CDR3 DNA reads TGTGCCAGCAGCTTGCGGGGGCCCTACGAGCAGTACTTC. Translation gives CASSLRGPYEQYF. The chain is built from TRBV7-9 and TRBJ2-7, with D possibly being TRBD2 (7 bases). The CDR3 is made up of 13 amino acids. From germline, CDR1 is SEHNR and CDR2 FQNEAQ (reference sequence). Trimming cost V 3 bases and J 2 bases, with 8 bases left between them. Supplemented by reference TRBV7-9 and TRBJ2-7, the full variable domain reads DTGVSQNPRHKITKRGQNVTFRCDPISEHNRLYWYRQTLGQGPEFLTYFQNEAQLEKSRLLSDRFSAERPKGSFSTLEIQRTEQGDSAMYLCASSLRGPYEQYFGPGTRLTVT.

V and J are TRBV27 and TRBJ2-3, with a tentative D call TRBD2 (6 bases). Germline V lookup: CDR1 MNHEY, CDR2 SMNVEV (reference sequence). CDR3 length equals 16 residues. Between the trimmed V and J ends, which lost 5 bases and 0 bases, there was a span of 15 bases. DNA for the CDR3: TGTGCCAGCAGTCCGACGGCCGGGACTAGCACAGATACGCAGTATTTT. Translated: CASSPTAGTSTDTQYF.

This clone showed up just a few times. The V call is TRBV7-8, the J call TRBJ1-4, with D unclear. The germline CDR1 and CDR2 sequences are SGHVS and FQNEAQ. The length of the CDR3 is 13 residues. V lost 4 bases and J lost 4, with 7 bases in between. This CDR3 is CASSSEFNEKLFF. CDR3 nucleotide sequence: TGTGCCAGCAGCTCCGAATTTAATGAAAAACTGTTTTTT.

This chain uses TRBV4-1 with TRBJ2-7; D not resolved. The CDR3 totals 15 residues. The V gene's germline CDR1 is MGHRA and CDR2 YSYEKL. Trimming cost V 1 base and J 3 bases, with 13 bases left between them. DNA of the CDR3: TGCGCCAGCAGCCAAGTTGCAGCCCATAACTACGAGCAGTACTTC. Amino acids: CASSQVAAHNYEQYF.

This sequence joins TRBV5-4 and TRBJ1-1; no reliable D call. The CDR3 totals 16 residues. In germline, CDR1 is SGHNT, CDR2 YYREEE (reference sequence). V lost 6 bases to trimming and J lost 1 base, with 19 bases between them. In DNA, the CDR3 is TGTGCCAGCACCCTGGTAGGTAGGCAAAGGAACACTGAAGCTTTCTTT. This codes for CASTLVGRQRNTEAFF.

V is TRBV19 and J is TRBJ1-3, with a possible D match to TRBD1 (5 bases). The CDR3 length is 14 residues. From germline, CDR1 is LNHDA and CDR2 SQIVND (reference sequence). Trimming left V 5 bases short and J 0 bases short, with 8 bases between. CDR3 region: CASSPDSSGNTIYF. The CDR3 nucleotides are TGTGCCAGTAGTCCAGACAGCTCTGGAAACACCATATATTTT.

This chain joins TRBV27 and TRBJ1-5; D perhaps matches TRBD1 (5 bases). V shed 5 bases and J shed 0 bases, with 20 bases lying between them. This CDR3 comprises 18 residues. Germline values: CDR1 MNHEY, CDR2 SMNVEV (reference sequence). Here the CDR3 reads CASSPAPDTGLSNQPQHF. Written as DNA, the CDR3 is TGTGCCAGCAGTCCGGCGCCCGATACAGGTCTTAGCAATCAGCCCCAGCATTTT.

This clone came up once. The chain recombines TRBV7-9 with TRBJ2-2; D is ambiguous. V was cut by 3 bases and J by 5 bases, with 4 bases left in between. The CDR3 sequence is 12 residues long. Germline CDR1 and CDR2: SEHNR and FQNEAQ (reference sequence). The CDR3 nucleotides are TGTGCCAGCAGCTTTAGGACCGGGGAGCTGTTTTTT. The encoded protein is CASSFRTGELFF.

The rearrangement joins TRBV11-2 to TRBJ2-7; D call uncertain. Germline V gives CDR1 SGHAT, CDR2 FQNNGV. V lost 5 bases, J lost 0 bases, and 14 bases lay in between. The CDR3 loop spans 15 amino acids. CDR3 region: CASSPVPNSSYEQYF. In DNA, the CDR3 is TGTGCCAGCAGCCCCGTTCCGAATAGCTCCTACGAGCAGTACTTC.

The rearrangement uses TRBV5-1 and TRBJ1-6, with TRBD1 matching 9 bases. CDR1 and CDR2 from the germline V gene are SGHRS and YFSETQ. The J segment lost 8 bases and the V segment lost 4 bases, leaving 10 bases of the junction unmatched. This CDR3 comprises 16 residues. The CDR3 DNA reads TGCGCCAGCAGCACTAACTCCGGGACAGGGCATTCACCCCTCCACTTT. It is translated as CASSTNSGTGHSPLHF.

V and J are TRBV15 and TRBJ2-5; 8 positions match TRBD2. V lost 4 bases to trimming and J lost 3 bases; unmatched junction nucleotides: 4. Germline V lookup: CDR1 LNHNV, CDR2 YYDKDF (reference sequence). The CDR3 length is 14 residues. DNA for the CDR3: TGTGCCACCAGCACCACACTAGCGGAAGAGACCCAGTACTTC. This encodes CATSTTLAEETQYF.

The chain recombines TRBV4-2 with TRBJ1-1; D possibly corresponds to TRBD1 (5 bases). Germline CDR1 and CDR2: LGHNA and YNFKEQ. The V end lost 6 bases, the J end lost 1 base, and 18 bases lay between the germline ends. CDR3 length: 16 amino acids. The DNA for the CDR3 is TGTGCCAGCAGGCCATTAAAGGGGCGGAAGAACACTGAAGCTTTCTTT. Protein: CASRPLKGRKNTEAFF.

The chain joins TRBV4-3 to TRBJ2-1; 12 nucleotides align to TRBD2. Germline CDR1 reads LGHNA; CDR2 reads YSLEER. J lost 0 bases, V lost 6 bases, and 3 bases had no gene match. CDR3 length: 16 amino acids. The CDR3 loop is CASSPTSGGSYNEQFF. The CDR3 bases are TGCGCCAGCAGTCCGACTAGCGGGGGCTCCTACAATGAGCAGTTCTTC.

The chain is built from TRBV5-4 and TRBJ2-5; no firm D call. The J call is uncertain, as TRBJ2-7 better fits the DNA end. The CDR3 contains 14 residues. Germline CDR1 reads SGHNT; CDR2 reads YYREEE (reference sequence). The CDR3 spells CASSLSATAYEQYF. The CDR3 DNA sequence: TGTGCCAGCAGCTTGTCAGCGACCGCCTACGAGCAGTACTTC.

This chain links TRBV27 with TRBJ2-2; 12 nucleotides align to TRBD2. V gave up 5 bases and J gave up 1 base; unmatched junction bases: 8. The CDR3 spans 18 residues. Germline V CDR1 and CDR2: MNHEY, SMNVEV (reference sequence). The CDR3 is CASSTRTSGEGNTGELFF. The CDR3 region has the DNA TGTGCCAGCAGTACCCGGACTAGCGGGGAGGGGAACACCGGGGAGCTGTTTTTT.

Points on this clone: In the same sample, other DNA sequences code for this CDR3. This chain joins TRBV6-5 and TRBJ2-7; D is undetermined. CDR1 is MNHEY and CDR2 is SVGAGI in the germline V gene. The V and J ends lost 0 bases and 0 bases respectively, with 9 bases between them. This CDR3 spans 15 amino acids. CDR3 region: CASSYSRESSYEQYF. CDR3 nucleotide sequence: TGTGCCAGCAGTTACTCCCGTGAGAGCTCCTACGAGCAGTACTTC.

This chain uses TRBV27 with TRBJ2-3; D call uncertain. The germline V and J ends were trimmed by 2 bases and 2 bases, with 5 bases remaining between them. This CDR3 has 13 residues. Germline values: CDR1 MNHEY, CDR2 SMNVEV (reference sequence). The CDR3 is CASSLMPTDTQYF. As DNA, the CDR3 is TGTGCCAGCAGTTTAATGCCCACAGATACGCAGTATTTT.

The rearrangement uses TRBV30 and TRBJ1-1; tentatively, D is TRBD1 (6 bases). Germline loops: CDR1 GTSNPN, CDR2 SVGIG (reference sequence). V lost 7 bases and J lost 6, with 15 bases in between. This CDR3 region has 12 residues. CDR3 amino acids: CASERGTPEAFF. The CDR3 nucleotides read TGTGCCTCCGAGAGAGGGACACCTGAAGCTTTCTTT.

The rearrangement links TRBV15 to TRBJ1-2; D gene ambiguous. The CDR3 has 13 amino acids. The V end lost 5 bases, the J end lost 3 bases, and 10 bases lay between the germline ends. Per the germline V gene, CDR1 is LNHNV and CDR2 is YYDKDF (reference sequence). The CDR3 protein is CATSDGSDYGYTF. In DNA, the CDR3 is TGTGCCACCAGCGACGGGAGCGACTATGGCTACACCTTC. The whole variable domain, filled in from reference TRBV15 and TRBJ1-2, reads DAMVIQNPRYQVTQFGKPVTLSCSQTLNHNVMYWYQQKSSQAPKLLFHYYDKDFNNEADTPDNFQSRRPNTSFCFLDIRSPGLGDTAMYLCATSDGSDYGYTFGSGTRLTVV.

The CDR3, as DNA: TGTGCCAGCAGCATACAGGGTAACTATGGCTACACCTTC. This translates into CASSIQGNYGYTF. The chain couples TRBV7-2 to TRBJ1-2; possibly TRBD1 for D (6 bases). The germline gives CDR1 SGHTA, CDR2 FQGNSA. Trimming removed 5 bases from V and 1 base from J, with 8 bases in between. The CDR3 is 13 amino acids. The full variable domain, with the rest looked up from reference TRBV7-2 and TRBJ1-2, is GAGVSQSPSNKVTEKGKDVELRCDPISGHTALYWYRQSLGQGLEFLIYFQGNSAPDKSGLPSDRFSAERTGGSVSTLTIQRTQQEDSAVYLCASSIQGNYGYTFGSGTRLTVV.

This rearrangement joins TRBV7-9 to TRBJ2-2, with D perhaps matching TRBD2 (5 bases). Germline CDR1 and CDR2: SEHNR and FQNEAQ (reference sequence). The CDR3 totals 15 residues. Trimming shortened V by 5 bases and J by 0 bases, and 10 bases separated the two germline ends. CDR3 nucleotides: TGTGCCAGCAGCCCCGGGGTATCGAACACCGGGGAGCTGTTTTTT. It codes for CASSPGVSNTGELFF.

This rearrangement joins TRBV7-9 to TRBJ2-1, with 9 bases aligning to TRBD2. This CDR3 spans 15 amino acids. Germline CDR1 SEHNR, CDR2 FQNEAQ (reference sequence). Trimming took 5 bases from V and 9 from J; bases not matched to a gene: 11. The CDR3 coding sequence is TGTGCCAGCAGCCCCGAGGGCGGGGGGGCCGGTGAGCAGTTCTTC. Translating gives CASSPEGGGAGEQFF.

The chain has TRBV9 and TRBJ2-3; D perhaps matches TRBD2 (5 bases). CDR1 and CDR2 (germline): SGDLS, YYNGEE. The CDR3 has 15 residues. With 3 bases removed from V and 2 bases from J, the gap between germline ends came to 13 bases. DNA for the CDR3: TGTGCCAGCAGCGCAGGCGGGCAGTTCACAGATACGCAGTATTTT. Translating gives CASSAGGQFTDTQYF.

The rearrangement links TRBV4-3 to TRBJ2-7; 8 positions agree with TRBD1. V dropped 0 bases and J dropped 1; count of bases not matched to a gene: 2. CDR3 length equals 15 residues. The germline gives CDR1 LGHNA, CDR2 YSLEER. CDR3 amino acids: CASSQDRGRSYEQYF. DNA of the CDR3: TGCGCCAGCAGCCAAGACAGGGGGCGGTCCTACGAGCAGTACTTC.

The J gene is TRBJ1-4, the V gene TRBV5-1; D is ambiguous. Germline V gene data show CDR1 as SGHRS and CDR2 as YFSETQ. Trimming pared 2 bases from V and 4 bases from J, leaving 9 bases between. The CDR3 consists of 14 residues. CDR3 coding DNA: TGCGCCAGCAGCTTTTCGGGGATTAATGAAAAACTGTTTTTT. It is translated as CASSFSGINEKLFF.